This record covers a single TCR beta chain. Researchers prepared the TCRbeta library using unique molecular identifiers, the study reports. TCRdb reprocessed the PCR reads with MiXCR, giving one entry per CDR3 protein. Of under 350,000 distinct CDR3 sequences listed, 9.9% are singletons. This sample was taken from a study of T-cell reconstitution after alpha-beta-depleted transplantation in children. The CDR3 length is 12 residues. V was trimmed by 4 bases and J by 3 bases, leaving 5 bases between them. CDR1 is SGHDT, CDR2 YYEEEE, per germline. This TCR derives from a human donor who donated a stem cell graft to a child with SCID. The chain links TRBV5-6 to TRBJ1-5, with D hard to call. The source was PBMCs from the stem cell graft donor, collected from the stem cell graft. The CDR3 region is CASSGTNQPQHF. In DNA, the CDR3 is TGTGCCAGCAGCGGCACCAATCAGCCCCAGCATTTT.